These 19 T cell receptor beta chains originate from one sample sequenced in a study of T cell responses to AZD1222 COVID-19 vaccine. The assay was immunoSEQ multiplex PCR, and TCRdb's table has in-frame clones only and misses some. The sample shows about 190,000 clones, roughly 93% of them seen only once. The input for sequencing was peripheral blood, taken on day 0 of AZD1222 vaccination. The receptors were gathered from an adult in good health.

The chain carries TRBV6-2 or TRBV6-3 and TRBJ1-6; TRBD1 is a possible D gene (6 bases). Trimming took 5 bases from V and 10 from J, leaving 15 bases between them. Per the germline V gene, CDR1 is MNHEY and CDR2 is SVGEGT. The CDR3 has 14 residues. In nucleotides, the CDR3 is TGTGCCAGCAGTCGGACAGTGGGCAGGTCACCCCTCCACTTT. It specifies CASSRTVGRSPLHF.

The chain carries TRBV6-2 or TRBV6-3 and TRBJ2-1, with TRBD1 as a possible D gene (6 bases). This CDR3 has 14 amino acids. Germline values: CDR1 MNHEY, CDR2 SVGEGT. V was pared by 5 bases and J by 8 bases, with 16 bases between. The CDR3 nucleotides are TGTGCCAGCAGTAACCTATTTCAGGGGTATGAGCAGTTCTTC. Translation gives CASSNLFQGYEQFF.

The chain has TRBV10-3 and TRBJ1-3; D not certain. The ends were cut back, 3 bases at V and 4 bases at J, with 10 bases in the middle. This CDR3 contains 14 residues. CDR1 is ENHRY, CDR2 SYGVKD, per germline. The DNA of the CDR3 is TGTGCCATCAGTGAATCGAAACCAGGAAACACCATATATTTT. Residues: CAISESKPGNTIYF.

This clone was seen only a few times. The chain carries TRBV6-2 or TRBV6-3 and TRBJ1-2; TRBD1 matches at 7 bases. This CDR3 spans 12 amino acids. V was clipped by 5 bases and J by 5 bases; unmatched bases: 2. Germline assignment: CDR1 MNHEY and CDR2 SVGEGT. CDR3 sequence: CASSQGQYGYTF. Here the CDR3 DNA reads TGTGCCAGCAGTCAGGGACAGTATGGCTACACCTTC.

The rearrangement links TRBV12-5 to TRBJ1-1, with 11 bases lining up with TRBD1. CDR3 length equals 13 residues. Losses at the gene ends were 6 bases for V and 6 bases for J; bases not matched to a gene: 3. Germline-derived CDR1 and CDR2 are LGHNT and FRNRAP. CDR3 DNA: TGTGCTAGTGGACTGGGACAGGGGGCTGAAGCTTTCTTT. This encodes CASGLGQGAEAFF.

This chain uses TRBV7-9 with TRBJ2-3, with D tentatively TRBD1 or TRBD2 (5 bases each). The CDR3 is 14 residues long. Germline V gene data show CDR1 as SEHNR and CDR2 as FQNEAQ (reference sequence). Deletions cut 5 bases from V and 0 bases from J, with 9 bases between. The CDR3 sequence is CASSGWDSTDTQYF. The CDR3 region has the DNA TGTGCCAGCAGCGGTTGGGACAGCACAGATACGCAGTATTTT.

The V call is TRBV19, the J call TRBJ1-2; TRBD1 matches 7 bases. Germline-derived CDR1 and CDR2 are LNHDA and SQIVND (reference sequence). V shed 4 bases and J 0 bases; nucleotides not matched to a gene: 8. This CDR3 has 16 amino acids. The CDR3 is CASSTNTGVSNYGYTF. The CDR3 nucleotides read TGTGCCAGTAGTACCAACACAGGGGTATCTAACTATGGCTACACCTTC.

This CDR3 reads CASSPGASGNNEQFF. The CDR3 coding sequence is TGTGCCAGCAGCCCCGGTGCTAGCGGCAACAATGAGCAGTTCTTC. The chain has TRBV28 and TRBJ2-1; 7 nucleotides agree with TRBD2. The CDR3 spans 15 residues. The V gene's germline CDR1 is MDHEN and CDR2 SYDVKM. J lost 5 bases, V lost 6 bases, and 10 bases had no gene match.

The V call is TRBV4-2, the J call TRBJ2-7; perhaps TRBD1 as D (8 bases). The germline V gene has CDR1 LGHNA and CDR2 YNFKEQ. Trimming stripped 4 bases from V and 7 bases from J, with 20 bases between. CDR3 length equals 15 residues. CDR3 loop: CASSRTGTGLGEQYF. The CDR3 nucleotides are TGTGCCAGCAGCCGAACCGGGACAGGACTAGGGGAGCAGTACTTC.

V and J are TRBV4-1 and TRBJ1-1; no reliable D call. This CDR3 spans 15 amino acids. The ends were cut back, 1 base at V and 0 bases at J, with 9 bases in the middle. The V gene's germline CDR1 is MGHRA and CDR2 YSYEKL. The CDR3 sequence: CASSQGQAVNTEAFF. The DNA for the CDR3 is TGCGCCAGCAGCCAAGGACAAGCTGTGAACACTGAAGCTTTCTTT.

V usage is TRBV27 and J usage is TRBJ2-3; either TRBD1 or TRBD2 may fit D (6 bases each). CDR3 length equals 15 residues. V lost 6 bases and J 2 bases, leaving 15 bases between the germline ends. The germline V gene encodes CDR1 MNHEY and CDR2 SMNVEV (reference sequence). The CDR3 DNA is TGTGCCAGCAGCCCGAGGAGGGGGAACACAGATACGCAGTATTTT. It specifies CASSPRRGNTDTQYF.

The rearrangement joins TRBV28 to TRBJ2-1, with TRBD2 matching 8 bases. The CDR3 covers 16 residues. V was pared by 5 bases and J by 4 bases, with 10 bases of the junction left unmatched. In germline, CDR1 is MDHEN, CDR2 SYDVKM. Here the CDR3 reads CASSEAGTRDYNEQFF. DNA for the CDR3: TGTGCCAGCAGTGAAGCCGGGACTAGAGATTACAATGAGCAGTTCTTC.

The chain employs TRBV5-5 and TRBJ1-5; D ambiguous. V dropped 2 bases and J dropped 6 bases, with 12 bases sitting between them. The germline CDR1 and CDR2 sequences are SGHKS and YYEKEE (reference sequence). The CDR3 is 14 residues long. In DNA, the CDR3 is TGTGCCAGCAGCTTTCGGCCATCGTCTCAGCCCCAGCATTTT. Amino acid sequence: CASSFRPSSQPQHF.

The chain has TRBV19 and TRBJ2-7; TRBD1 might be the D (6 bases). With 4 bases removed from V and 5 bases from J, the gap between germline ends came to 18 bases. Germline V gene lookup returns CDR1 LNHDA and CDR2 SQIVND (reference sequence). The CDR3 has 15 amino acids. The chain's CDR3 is CASSTPRGYTDEQYF. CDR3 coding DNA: TGTGCCAGTAGTACCCCCAGGGGTTACACCGACGAGCAGTACTTC.

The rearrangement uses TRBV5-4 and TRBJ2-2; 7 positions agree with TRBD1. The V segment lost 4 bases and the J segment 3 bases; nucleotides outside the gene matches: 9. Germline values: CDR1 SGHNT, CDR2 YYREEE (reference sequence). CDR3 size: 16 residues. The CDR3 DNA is TGTGCCAGCAGCGCAGGAACCGACAGGGACACCGGGGAGCTGTTTTTT. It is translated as CASSAGTDRDTGELFF.

The CDR3 protein is CSARIMGEQYF. As DNA, the CDR3 is TGCAGTGCTAGAATTATGGGCGAGCAGTACTTC. This sequence joins TRBV20-1 and TRBJ2-7; no firm D call. From germline, CDR1 is DFQATT and CDR2 SNEGSKA (reference sequence). The CDR3 runs 11 residues. Trimming stripped 2 bases from V and 6 bases from J, with 8 bases between.

CDR3 sequence reads: CASSLEGGVGGYTF. The CDR3 DNA is TGCGCCAGCAGCTTGGAGGGCGGGGTCGGGGGCTACACCTTC. The chain has TRBV5-1 and TRBJ1-2, with D unresolved. The V end was cut by 0 bases, the J end by 8 bases, with 14 bases between. Per germline, CDR1 SGHRS and CDR2 YFSETQ. The CDR3 loop spans 14 amino acids.

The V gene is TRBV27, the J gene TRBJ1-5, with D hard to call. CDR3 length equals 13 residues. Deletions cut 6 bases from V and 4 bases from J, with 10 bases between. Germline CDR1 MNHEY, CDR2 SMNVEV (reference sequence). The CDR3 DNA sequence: TGTGCCAGCAGGGTTGCTCGAAATCAGCCCCAGCATTTT. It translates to CASRVARNQPQHF.

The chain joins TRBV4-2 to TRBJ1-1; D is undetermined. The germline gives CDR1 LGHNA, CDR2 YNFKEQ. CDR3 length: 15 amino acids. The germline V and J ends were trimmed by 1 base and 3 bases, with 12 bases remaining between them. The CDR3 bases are TGTGCCAGCAGCCAAGGTTCTATGGGAGACACTGAAGCTTTCTTT. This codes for CASSQGSMGDTEAFF.